A selection of T cell receptor beta chains follows, all from one sample in a study of human T cells and chemical hapten exposure. TCRdb ran MiXCR on the RACE reads and lists one entry per CDR3 protein. The sample holds roughly 380,000 distinct CDR3 sequences, roughly 5% seen once. The sample consisted of whole blood, taken in connection with sensitization to the hapten diphenylcyclopropenone (DPC). The receptors were gathered from a woman between 45 and 60 years old with alopecia areata. Some clones in this sample may be carry-over from other donors' samples. CDR3s include the opening cysteine and the closing phenylalanine or tryptophan. A D gene is named only where the DNA matches it firmly. Rows may omit the clone size; those that give it use once, few, many or a size class.

clone size: .; J gene: TRBJ2-3; D gene: .; V gene: TRBV29-1; CDR3 DNA: TGCAGCGTTGAGGGGGCCGGATTCACAGATACGCAGTATTTT; CDR3 protein: CSVEGAGFTDTQYF
clone size: few; J gene: TRBJ2-7; D gene: .; V gene: TRBV6-2/TRBV6-3; CDR3 DNA: TGTGCCAGCAGTTACGGGGCAGCCGAGCAGTACTTC; CDR3 protein: CASSYGAAEQYF
clone size: .; J gene: TRBJ2-1; D gene: .; V gene: TRBV15; CDR3 DNA: TGTGCCACCAGCCGAGGGGGGGCATCAGGGAATGAGCAGTTCTTC; CDR3 protein: CATSRGGASGNEQFF
clone size: many; J gene: TRBJ2-6; D gene: .; V gene: TRBV6-2/TRBV6-3; CDR3 DNA: TGTGCCAGCAGTTACCTCGCAGGCCGGGTAGGGGCCAACGTCCTGACTTTC; CDR3 protein: CASSYLAGRVGANVLTF
clone size: many; J gene: TRBJ2-3; D gene: .; V gene: TRBV20-1; CDR3 DNA: TGCAGTGCTAGTGCGTTACGAAGGAAGAGGGTCGGCACAGATACGCAGTATTTT; CDR3 protein: CSASALRRKRVGTDTQYF
clone size: many; J gene: TRBJ2-3; D gene: TRBD2; V gene: TRBV6-5; CDR3 DNA: TGTGCCAGCAGACTAGCGGGGGCAGATACGCAGTATTTT; CDR3 protein: CASRLAGADTQYF
clone size: few; J gene: TRBJ1-1; D gene: .; V gene: TRBV5-1; CDR3 DNA: TGCGCCAGCAGTCATCAAACAGGACTGACTGAAGCTTTCTTT; CDR3 protein: CASSHQTGLTEAFF
clone size: few; J gene: TRBJ2-7; D gene: .; V gene: TRBV6-6; CDR3 DNA: TGTGCCAGCAGTTACTCGAGGGGAGTGCAGTACTTC; CDR3 protein: CASSYSRGVQYF
clone size: many; J gene: TRBJ2-1; D gene: .; V gene: TRBV29-1; CDR3 DNA: TGCAGCGTTGGGGGGATGACCTACAATGAGCAGTTCTTC; CDR3 protein: CSVGGMTYNEQFF
clone size: many; J gene: TRBJ2-1; D gene: TRBD2; V gene: TRBV11-2; CDR3 DNA: TGTGCCAGCAGACGACTAGCGGGGCCCATTTACAATGAGCAGTTCTTC; CDR3 protein: CASRRLAGPIYNEQFF
clone size: many; J gene: TRBJ2-3; D gene: .; V gene: TRBV12-3/TRBV12-4; CDR3 DNA: TGTGCCAGCAGTTCCCCCCGAGGCGGTTATGGAACAGATACGCAGTATTTT; CDR3 protein: CASSSPRGGYGTDTQYF
clone size: few; J gene: TRBJ1-5; D gene: .; V gene: TRBV18; CDR3 DNA: TGTGCCAGCTCGTCGAGATCCCCAGGTGGTCAGCCCCAGCATTTT; CDR3 protein: CASSSRSPGGQPQHF
clone size: many; J gene: TRBJ1-2; D gene: TRBD1; V gene: TRBV15; CDR3 DNA: TGTGCCACCAGCGGGGACAGGGGAGACTATGGCTACACCTTC; CDR3 protein: CATSGDRGDYGYTF
clone size: many; J gene: TRBJ1-1; D gene: .; V gene: TRBV24-1; CDR3 DNA: TGTGCCACCAGTGATACATCCGGGAAAAGGGAGGGCACTGAAGCTTTCTTT; CDR3 protein: CATSDTSGKREGTEAFF
clone size: few; J gene: TRBJ1-2; D gene: .; V gene: TRBV5-1; CDR3 DNA: TGCGCCAGCAGCTTTTCGACAGCTAACTATGGCTACACCTTC; CDR3 protein: CASSFSTANYGYTF
clone size: many; J gene: TRBJ2-3; D gene: TRBD2; V gene: TRBV30; CDR3 DNA: TGTGCCTGGAGTAGGGCGGGAGGGCCCCAAGATACGCAGTATTTT; CDR3 protein: CAWSRAGGPQDTQYF
clone size: .; J gene: TRBJ1-1; D gene: .; V gene: TRBV7-2; CDR3 DNA: TGTGCCAGCAGCCCGGACATTCGGAACACTGAAGCTTTCTTT; CDR3 protein: CASSPDIRNTEAFF
clone size: few; J gene: TRBJ1-2; D gene: .; V gene: TRBV18; CDR3 DNA: TGTGCCAGCTCACCACGGGCAGAAGGCTACACCTTC; CDR3 protein: CASSPRAEGYTF
clone size: .; J gene: TRBJ2-7; D gene: .; V gene: TRBV20-1; CDR3 DNA: TGCAGTGCTGAGGTAGCGGATTCGAGGGAGCAGTACTTC; CDR3 protein: CSAEVADSREQYF
clone size: few; J gene: TRBJ1-2; D gene: .; V gene: TRBV3-1; CDR3 DNA: TGTGCCAGCAGCCAAGCGGCTAACTATGGCTACACCTTC; CDR3 protein: CASSQAANYGYTF
clone size: few; J gene: TRBJ1-6; D gene: .; V gene: TRBV2; CDR3 DNA: TGTGCCAGCAGGAACCCCTTGGAGAGCTCCTATAATTCACCCCTCCACTTT; CDR3 protein: CASRNPLESSYNSPLHF
clone size: .; J gene: TRBJ2-1; D gene: TRBD1; V gene: TRBV5-4; CDR3 DNA: TGTGCCAGCTCCTTCTGGACAGGGAACTTTGATGAGCAGTTCTTC; CDR3 protein: CASSFWTGNFDEQFF
clone size: few; J gene: TRBJ2-3; D gene: TRBD2; V gene: TRBV20-1; CDR3 DNA: TGCAGTGCTAGAGATCCCCGGACTAGCGGATTTACTAGCACAGATACGCAGTATTTT; CDR3 protein: CSARDPRTSGFTSTDTQYF
clone size: .; J gene: TRBJ2-1; D gene: .; V gene: TRBV29-1; CDR3 DNA: TGCAGCGTTCAGGAGAACAATGAGCAGTTCTTC; CDR3 protein: CSVQENNEQFF
clone size: few; J gene: TRBJ2-1; D gene: TRBD2; V gene: TRBV11-2; CDR3 DNA: TGTGCCAGCAGCTTAGGCCAGCGGGGGGACGGGAATGAGCAGTTCTTC; CDR3 protein: CASSLGQRGDGNEQFF
clone size: many; J gene: TRBJ1-1; D gene: .; V gene: TRBV2; CDR3 DNA: TGTGCCAGCAGTCCATTATCTGGGGCGAGGAACACTGAAGCTTTCTTT; CDR3 protein: CASSPLSGARNTEAFF
clone size: many; J gene: TRBJ1-3; D gene: .; V gene: TRBV4-1; CDR3 DNA: TGCGCCAGCAGCCAAGAAGGTAGATCGGGAAACACCATATATTTT; CDR3 protein: CASSQEGRSGNTIYF